This is a list of T cell receptor beta chains from one sample in a study of T-cell memory formation after mild COVID-19. TCRdb used MiXCR to reprocess the 5' RACE reads, holding one entry per CDR3 protein. The sample gives 470,000 or so distinct CDR3 sequences, more than 15% of which show up once; roughly 21% is in the top ten. The sequenced sample consisted of PBMCs or a T cell subset sorted from them (not recorded which). The receptors shown here come from a man between 18 and 29 years old who had mild COVID-19 (a few samples of this study predate the infection). Cell type and time point are not known. The CDR3 runs from the conserved cysteine through the conserved F or W. Each record gives: D gene, clone size, J gene, V gene, CDR3 protein, CDR3 DNA. The D gene is left open where the match is weak. Size is omitted from some rows. Given values are once, few, many or a class for expanded clones.

>TRBD1|few|TRBJ1-1|TRBV27
CASRETGGVTEAFF
TGTGCCAGCAGGGAGACAGGGGGGGTCACTGAAGCTTTCTTT
>-|-|TRBJ2-4|TRBV4-1
CASSRSSGGAKNIQYF
TGCGCCAGCAGCCGGTCGTCTGGGGGAGCCAAAAACATTCAGTACTTC
>-|few|TRBJ2-3|TRBV5-1
CASRLAQDTQYF
TGCGCCAGCAGGCTAGCGCAGGATACGCAGTATTTT
>-|few|TRBJ1-6|TRBV18
CASSPTGPGDNSPLHF
TGTGCCAGCTCACCCACAGGGCCGGGAGATAATTCACCCCTCCACTTT
>-|-|TRBJ2-3|TRBV5-1
CASSYGGSPMDTQYF
TGCGCCAGCAGCTACGGGGGTAGTCCCATGGATACGCAGTATTTT
>-|few|TRBJ2-6|TRBV5-5
CASSQRGAGANVLTF
TGTGCCAGCAGCCAGCGTGGGGCTGGGGCCAACGTCCTGACTTTC
>-|few|TRBJ1-1|TRBV20-1
CSARQIEAFF
TGCAGTGCTCGACAGATTGAAGCTTTCTTT
>-|-|TRBJ1-2|TRBV29-1
CSVRTEGGYTF
TGCAGCGTGCGGACAGAAGGTGGCTACACCTTC
>-|-|TRBJ2-7|TRBV7-8
CASNLGRIEQYF
TGTGCCAGCAACTTAGGTCGTATCGAGCAGTACTTC
>TRBD2|once|TRBJ2-4|TRBV20-1
CSVPGRGETKNIQYF
TGCAGTGTCCCCGGGAGGGGAGAGACCAAAAACATTCAGTACTTC
>-|-|TRBJ1-4|TRBV27
CASSRGNGEKLFF
TGTGCCAGCAGTAGAGGAAACGGGGAAAAACTGTTTTTT
>-|-|TRBJ2-2|TRBV4-3
CASSQTYLYTGELFF
TGCGCCAGCAGCCAGACTTACCTGTACACCGGGGAGCTGTTTTTT
>-|-|TRBJ1-1|TRBV7-2
CASSPRHQNTEAFF
TGTGCCAGCAGCCCCCGGCACCAGAACACTGAAGCTTTCTTT
>TRBD2|few|TRBJ2-1|TRBV29-1
CSVEGGSGATYNEQFF
TGCAGCGTTGAAGGAGGTAGCGGGGCCACCTACAATGAGCAGTTCTTC
>-|-|TRBJ1-1|TRBV29-1
CSVNPTGNTEAFF
TGCAGCGTCAACCCCACAGGGAACACTGAAGCTTTCTTT
>TRBD1|few|TRBJ1-4|TRBV4-3
CASSQEGTGEGKLFF
TGCGCCAGCAGCCAAGAAGGGACAGGGGAGGGGAAACTGTTTTTT
>-|once|TRBJ1-4|TRBV18
CASSPQGNIKLFF
TGTGCCAGCTCGCCTCAGGGAAATATAAAACTGTTTTTT
>-|few|TRBJ1-5|TRBV2
CASNMGHGLGGSQPQHF
TGTGCCAGCAATATGGGACACGGACTGGGTGGAAGTCAGCCCCAGCATTTT
>TRBD2|-|TRBJ2-1|TRBV7-2
CASSLAGREFF
TGTGCCAGCAGCTTAGCGGGGAGGGAGTTCTTC
>TRBD1|-|TRBJ2-1|TRBV6-1
CASRDRGLNEQFF
TGTGCCAGCCGGGACAGGGGGCTCAATGAGCAGTTCTTC
>-|many|TRBJ2-5|TRBV7-7
CASSLARETQYF
TGTGCCAGCAGCTTAGCCAGAGAGACCCAGTACTTC
>TRBD1|once|TRBJ1-2|TRBV7-2
CASSSGQWDRGYTF
TGTGCCAGCAGCTCGGGACAGTGGGATCGTGGCTACACCTTC
>-|-|TRBJ2-5|TRBV20-1
CSARDAGSGETQYF
TGCAGTGCTAGAGACGCGGGGTCGGGCGAGACCCAGTACTTC
>-|-|TRBJ1-1|TRBV7-9
CASSVTPRMGARKTEAFF
TGTGCCAGCAGCGTAACCCCACGAATGGGGGCGCGCAAGACTGAAGCTTTCTTT
>-|-|TRBJ1-6|TRBV4-3
CASSQETADNSPLHF
TGCGCCAGCAGCCAAGAAACGGCAGATAATTCACCCCTCCACTTT
>-|-|TRBJ1-2|TRBV6-6
CASSPRVKGYTF
TGTGCCAGCAGTCCCAGGGTAAAAGGCTACACCTTC
>-|-|TRBJ2-1|TRBV9
CASSVLPSSYNEQFF
TGTGCCAGCAGCGTGTTACCTAGCTCCTACAATGAGCAGTTCTTC
>TRBD1|-|TRBJ2-7|TRBV20-1
CSARARGTGVSYEQYF
TGCAGTGCTAGAGCCCGGGGGACAGGGGTCTCCTACGAGCAGTACTTC
>-|-|TRBJ2-5|TRBV5-6
CASSTGWALRETQYF
TGTGCCAGCAGCACCGGGTGGGCCCTGCGAGAGACCCAGTACTTC
>-|-|TRBJ1-6|TRBV20-1
CSARTGYNSPLHF
TGCAGTGCAAGGACGGGATATAATTCACCCCTCCACTTT
>TRBD2|-|TRBJ2-1|TRBV15
CATSSRLAGRWNEQFF
TGTGCCACCAGCAGCCGTCTAGCGGGGCGTTGGAATGAGCAGTTCTTC
>-|-|TRBJ2-1|TRBV20-1
CSASPAGWTYNEQFF
TGCAGTGCTAGCCCGGCAGGGTGGACATACAATGAGCAGTTCTTC
>TRBD1|few|TRBJ2-2|TRBV20-1
CSAGQGPIFTGELFF
TGCAGTGCCGGACAGGGGCCCATCTTCACCGGGGAGCTGTTTTTT
>TRBD1|few|TRBJ1-4|TRBV5-4
CASSLDRGTNEKLFF
TGTGCCAGCAGCTTGGACAGGGGAACTAATGAAAAACTGTTTTTT
>-|few|TRBJ1-1|TRBV25-1
CASSGAQGTEAFF
TGTGCCAGCAGTGGGGCTCAGGGCACTGAAGCTTTCTTT
>TRBD2|few|TRBJ2-4|TRBV6-5
CASSPDPGLVRNIQYF
TGTGCCAGCAGCCCTGACCCGGGACTAGTAAGGAACATTCAGTACTTC
>-|few|TRBJ2-3|TRBV29-1
CSVNPLAGTDTQYF
TGCAGCGTTAACCCATTGGCTGGCACAGATACGCAGTATTTT
>-|few|TRBJ2-5|TRBV6-5
CASSLGGLGGTQYF
TGTGCCAGCAGTTTGGGAGGACTCGGGGGAACCCAGTACTTC
>-|-|TRBJ2-7|TRBV19
CASRGVDEQYF
TGTGCCAGTAGGGGTGTCGACGAGCAGTACTTC
>TRBD1|many|TRBJ2-1|TRBV6-5
CASRPGQGANEQFF
TGTGCCAGCAGACCCGGACAGGGGGCGAATGAGCAGTTCTTC
>TRBD1|few|TRBJ1-1|TRBV20-1
CSARPQTGGYTEAFF
TGCAGTGCTAGACCTCAGACAGGGGGCTACACTGAAGCTTTCTTT
>-|-|TRBJ1-5|TRBV4-2
CASSQDRPFGGNQPQHF
TGTGCCAGCAGCCAAGACCGCCCGTTCGGGGGCAATCAGCCCCAGCATTTT
>-|few|TRBJ1-3|TRBV20-1
CSAREATAGSGNTIYF
TGCAGTGCTAGAGAGGCGACAGCCGGCTCTGGAAACACCATATATTTT
>-|few|TRBJ2-3|TRBV28
CASSPQSRSDTQYF
TGTGCCAGCAGTCCCCAGAGCCGTTCAGATACGCAGTATTTT
>TRBD2|-|TRBJ2-2|TRBV7-2
CASSRPRGGPTGELFF
TGTGCCAGCAGCCGGCCGCGGGGGGGCCCCACCGGGGAGCTGTTTTTT
>-|few|TRBJ1-5|TRBV4-1
CASSQDLMGIIPQHF
TGCGCCAGCAGCCAAGATCTCATGGGGATAATTCCCCAGCATTTT
>TRBD2|many|TRBJ2-3|TRBV5-1
CASSWRLAGPTDTQYF
TGCGCCAGCAGCTGGAGACTAGCGGGCCCCACAGATACGCAGTATTTT
>-|few|TRBJ2-2|TRBV15
CATSRDLGAGELFF
TGTGCCACCAGCAGAGATCTAGGGGCCGGGGAGCTGTTTTTT